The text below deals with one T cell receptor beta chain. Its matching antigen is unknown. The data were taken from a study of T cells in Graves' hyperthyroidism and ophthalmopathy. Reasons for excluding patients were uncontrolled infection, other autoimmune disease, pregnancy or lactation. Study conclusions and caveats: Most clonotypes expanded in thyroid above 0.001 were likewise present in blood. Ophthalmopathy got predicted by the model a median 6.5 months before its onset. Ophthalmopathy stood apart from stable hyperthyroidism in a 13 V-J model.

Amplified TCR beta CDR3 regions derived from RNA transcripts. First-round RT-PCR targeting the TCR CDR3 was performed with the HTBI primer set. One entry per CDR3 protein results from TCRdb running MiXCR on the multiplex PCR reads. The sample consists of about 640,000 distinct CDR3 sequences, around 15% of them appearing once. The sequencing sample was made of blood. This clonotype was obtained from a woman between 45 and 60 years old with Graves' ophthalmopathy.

The CDR3 DNA reads as TGTGCCAGCAGTCCGGGACTGAGGAAGAACACTGAAGCTTTCTTT. It translates to CASSPGLRKNTEAFF. The chain joins TRBV9 to TRBJ1-1; D may be TRBD1 (5 bases). The V end was cut by 5 bases, the J end by 1 base, with 15 bases between. The CDR3 totals 15 residues. Germline values: CDR1 SGDLS, CDR2 YYNGEE.